These T cell receptor beta chains were read from a single sample in a study of T cell changes during pregnancy in multiple sclerosis. The table came from immunoSEQ multiplex PCR; TCRdb's copy has only in-frame clones and leaves some out. The sample has around 62,000 clones; roughly nine tenths are singletons. The sequencing here drew on CD4+ T cells from peripheral blood mononuclear cells, taken in the first trimester of pregnancy. The receptor source for this set is a female donor with multiple sclerosis, enrolled in a pregnancy study. The CDR3 runs from the conserved cysteine through the conserved F or W. A D gene is named only where the DNA matches it firmly. Only some rows state a clone size, as once, few, many or a class for expanded clones.

J | V | D | size | CDR3 | DNA
TRBJ2-7 | TRBV6-5 | TRBD2 | - | CASSYSTLAGSYEQYF | TGTGCCAGCAGTTACTCGACACTAGCGGGCTCCTACGAGCAGTACTTC
TRBJ1-1 | TRBV6-5 | TRBD1 | - | CASSYYGQGNTEAFF | TGTGCCAGCAGTTACTATGGACAGGGCAACACTGAAGCTTTCTTT
TRBJ1-4 | TRBV7-9 | - | - | CASSPRSLGEKLFF | TGTGCCAGCAGCCCCAGATCCCTAGGTGAAAAACTGTTTTTT
TRBJ1-2 | TRBV7-9 | - | - | CASSSRQAVNYGYTF | TGTGCCAGCAGCTCCAGACAGGCAGTTAACTATGGCTACACCTTC
TRBJ2-1 | TRBV25-1 | TRBD2 | once | CASSELGGNEQFF | TGTGCCAGCAGTGAATTGGGGGGGAATGAGCAGTTCTTC
TRBJ2-7 | TRBV14 | TRBD2 | - | CASSQWGLAGSSYEQYF | TGTGCCAGCAGCCAGTGGGGACTAGCGGGAAGCTCCTACGAGCAGTACTTC
TRBJ1-2 | TRBV5-6 | TRBD1 | - | CASSPGQGVYGYTF | TGTGCCAGCAGCCCCGGACAGGGGGTCTATGGCTACACCTTC
TRBJ2-7 | TRBV5-8 | - | - | CASSRLVRTVDPYEQYF | TGTGCCAGCAGCCGGCTCGTCCGGACAGTGGACCCCTACGAGCAGTACTTC
TRBJ2-1 | TRBV11-2 | - | - | CASSLVTGSSYNEQFF | TGTGCCAGCAGCTTAGTAACAGGTAGCTCCTACAATGAGCAGTTCTTC
TRBJ2-3 | TRBV10-3 | TRBD2 | - | CAMGVAGVDTQYF | TGTGCCATGGGGGTAGCGGGGGTGGATACGCAGTATTTT
TRBJ1-2 | TRBV10-3 | - | - | CAISDFPEYTF | TGTGCCATCAGTGACTTCCCGGAGTACACCTTC
TRBJ1-5 | TRBV9 | - | - | CASSVDWRASNQPQHF | TGTGCCAGCAGCGTAGATTGGAGGGCGAGCAATCAGCCCCAGCATTTT
TRBJ1-2 | TRBV6-4 | TRBD1 | - | CASRQGLGYGYTF | TGTGCCAGCCGACAGGGCCTGGGATATGGCTACACCTTC
TRBJ2-7 | TRBV6-5 | - | - | CASSYTGVYEQYF | TGTGCCAGCAGTTATACAGGAGTGTACGAGCAGTACTTC
TRBJ1-5 | TRBV21-1 | - | - | CASSSWPRASNQPQHF | TGTGCCAGCAGCAGTTGGCCCAGGGCCAGCAATCAGCCCCAGCATTTT
TRBJ2-4 | TRBV2 | - | - | CASSEGSRGIQYF | TGTGCCAGCAGTGAAGGCAGTCGCGGCATTCAGTACTTC
TRBJ2-5 | TRBV19 | - | - | CASSGRQGREETQYF | TGTGCCAGTAGTGGAAGACAGGGGAGGGAAGAGACCCAGTACTTC
TRBJ1-4 | TRBV9 | TRBD1 | - | CASSVGGQGREKLFF | TGTGCCAGCAGCGTAGGGGGACAGGGAAGAGAAAAACTGTTTTTT
TRBJ1-1 | TRBV7-6 | TRBD1 | - | CASSQGQMNTEAFF | TGTGCCAGCAGCCAGGGACAGATGAACACTGAAGCTTTCTTT
TRBJ2-2 | TRBV9 | - | - | CASSADIQVGELFF | TGTGCCAGCAGCGCGGACATCCAAGTGGGGGAGCTGTTTTTT
TRBJ1-6 | TRBV18 | - | - | CASSPPHRASPLHF | TGTGCCAGCTCACCACCGCACAGGGCATCACCCCTCCACTTT
TRBJ2-7 | TRBV6-1 | TRBD2 | - | CASSASSGGTSYEQYF | TGTGCCAGCAGTGCTTCTAGCGGGGGGACCTCCTACGAGCAGTACTTC
TRBJ2-1 | TRBV7-2 | - | few | CASSLDGVESREQFF | TGTGCCAGCAGCTTAGACGGGGTGGAATCGCGGGAGCAGTTCTTC
TRBJ1-1 | TRBV6-5 | - | - | CASSYSQGSGNTEAFF | TGTGCCAGCAGTTACTCCCAAGGGAGTGGAAACACTGAAGCTTTCTTT
TRBJ1-2 | TRBV7-6 | - | once | CASSPRGDGYTF | TGTGCCAGCAGCCCCCGGGGAGACGGCTACACCTTC
TRBJ1-5 | TRBV7-9 | - | - | CASSLDGAGNQPQHF | TGTGCCAGCAGCTTAGATGGGGCAGGCAATCAGCCCCAGCATTTT
TRBJ2-2 | TRBV11-2 | TRBD1 | - | CASSSTGFRNTGELFF | TGTGCCAGCAGCTCGACAGGGTTTCGGAACACCGGGGAGCTGTTTTTT
TRBJ2-3 | TRBV5-8 | TRBD2 | - | CASSPRAFLAGGPGTDTQYF | TGTGCCAGCAGCCCCCGGGCATTCCTAGCGGGGGGGCCGGGCACAGATACGCAGTATTTT
TRBJ2-7 | TRBV6-1 | - | - | CASSISSQGKGEQYF | TGTGCCAGCAGTATTTCATCACAGGGTAAAGGCGAGCAGTACTTC
TRBJ2-5 | TRBV11-1 | TRBD1 | - | CASSRVGQGLKETQYF | TGTGCCAGCAGCCGCGTGGGACAGGGCTTAAAAGAGACCCAGTACTTC
TRBJ2-1 | TRBV19 | TRBD2 | - | CASSPSGGVYNEQFF | TGTGCCAGTAGCCCTTCGGGGGGGGTTTACAATGAGCAGTTCTTC
TRBJ2-7 | TRBV4-3 | - | - | CASSQEGRGPYEQYF | TGCGCCAGCAGCCAAGAGGGGCGGGGGCCCTACGAGCAGTACTTC